This T cell receptor beta chain derives from a study of T cells expressing NK-cell markers. Study overall: Sorted CD3+CD56+NKG2C+, CD3+CD56+NKG2C- and CD3+CD56-NKG2C+ T cells provided the TCR beta repertoires.

After re-calling the 5' RACE reads, TCRdb lists one entry per CDR3 protein, DNA absent. The sample includes 200,000 to 300,000 distinct CDR3 sequences. Germline V CDR1 and CDR2: SGHTA, FQGNSA. The CDR3 has 17 amino acids. Sample: blood T cells: a sorted CD56 or NKG2C T cell subset, CD4+ or CD8+ T cells, or bulk PBMC T cells (not recorded which). This TCR was sampled from a man younger than 35 in good health. The chain carries TRBV7-2 and TRBJ2-5; TCRdb selects TRBD1, and the lack of DNA leaves this call unchecked. The CDR3 here is CASSLAGTGVWEETQYF.